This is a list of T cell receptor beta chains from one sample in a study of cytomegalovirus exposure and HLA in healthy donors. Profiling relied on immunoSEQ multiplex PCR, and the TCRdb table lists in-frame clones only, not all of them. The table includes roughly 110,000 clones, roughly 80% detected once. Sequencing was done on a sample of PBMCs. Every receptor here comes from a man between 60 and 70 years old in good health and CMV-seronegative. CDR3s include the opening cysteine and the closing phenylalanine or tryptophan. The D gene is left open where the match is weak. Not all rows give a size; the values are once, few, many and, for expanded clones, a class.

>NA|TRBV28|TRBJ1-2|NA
CASSVQLNYGYTF
TGTGCCAGCAGCGTACAGCTTAACTATGGCTACACCTTC
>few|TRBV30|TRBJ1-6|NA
CAWKVGHTEYSPLHF
TGTGCCTGGAAAGTCGGCCACACGGAGTATTCACCCCTCCACTTT
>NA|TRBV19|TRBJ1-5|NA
CASSIYRGGQPQHF
TGTGCCAGTAGTATCTACCGGGGGGGACAGCCCCAGCATTTT
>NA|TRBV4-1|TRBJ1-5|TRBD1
CASSQQGQGAGQPQHF
TGCGCCAGCAGCCAACAGGGACAGGGGGCTGGGCAGCCCCAGCATTTT
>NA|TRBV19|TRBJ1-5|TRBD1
CASSMDRSNQPQHF
TGTGCCAGTAGTATGGACAGGAGCAATCAGCCCCAGCATTTT
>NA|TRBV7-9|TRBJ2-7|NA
CASSFDLYYEQYF
TGTGCCAGCAGCTTCGATCTCTATTACGAGCAGTACTTC
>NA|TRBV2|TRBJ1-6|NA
CASSGTDPANSPLHF
TGTGCCAGCAGTGGGACAGATCCTGCTAATTCACCCCTCCACTTT
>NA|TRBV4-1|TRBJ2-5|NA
CASSQSQTGRQETQYF
TGCGCCAGCAGCCAAAGCCAGACAGGAAGGCAAGAGACCCAGTACTTC
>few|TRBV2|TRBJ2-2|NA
CASSALRGGSTGELFF
TGTGCCAGCAGTGCCCTTAGGGGGGGTAGCACCGGGGAGCTGTTTTTT
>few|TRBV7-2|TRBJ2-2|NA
CASSFGTVTGELFF
TGTGCCAGCAGCTTCGGGACTGTAACCGGGGAGCTGTTTTTT
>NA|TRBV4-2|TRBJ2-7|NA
CASSQDPDSSYEQYF
TGTGCCAGCAGCCAAGATCCGGACAGTTCCTACGAGCAGTACTTC
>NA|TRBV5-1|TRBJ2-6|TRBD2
CASAGGVSGANVLTF
TGCGCCAGCGCGGGAGGGGTTTCTGGGGCCAACGTCCTGACTTTC
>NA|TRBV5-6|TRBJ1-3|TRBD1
CASSLPGTGGNTIYF
TGTGCCAGCAGCCTTCCGGGGACAGGGGGAAACACCATATATTTT
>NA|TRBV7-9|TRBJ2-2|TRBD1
CASRTPGQRNTGELFF
TGTGCCAGCAGGACTCCGGGACAGAGGAACACCGGGGAGCTGTTTTTT
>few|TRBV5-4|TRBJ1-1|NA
CASITRAQGGTEAFF
TGTGCCAGCATCACAAGAGCGCAGGGCGGCACTGAAGCTTTCTTT
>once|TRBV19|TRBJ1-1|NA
CASSILSKGQGFMNGEAFF
TGTGCCAGTAGTATTCTGTCTAAGGGGCAGGGCTTTATGAATGGTGAAGCTTTCTTT
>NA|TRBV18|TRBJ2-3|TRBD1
CASSPSVGQGTDTQYF
TGTGCCAGCTCACCGAGCGTGGGACAGGGGACAGATACGCAGTATTTT
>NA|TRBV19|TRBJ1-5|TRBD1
CASMGQGLGNQPQHF
TGTGCCAGTATGGGACAGGGTCTAGGAAATCAGCCCCAGCATTTT
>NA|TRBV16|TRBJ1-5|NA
CASSQFPGFEQPQHF
TGTGCCAGCAGCCAATTCCCCGGGTTTGAACAGCCCCAGCATTTT
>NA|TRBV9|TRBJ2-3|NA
CASSPRWTDTQYF
TGTGCCAGCAGCCCCAGGTGGACAGATACGCAGTATTTT
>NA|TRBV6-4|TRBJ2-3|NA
CASSDSPGGTDTQYF
TGTGCCAGCAGTGACTCTCCGGGGGGCACAGATACGCAGTATTTT
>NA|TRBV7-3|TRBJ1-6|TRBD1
CASSLRADRGNSPLHF
TGTGCCAGCAGCTTACGTGCGGACAGGGGTAATTCACCCCTCCACTTT
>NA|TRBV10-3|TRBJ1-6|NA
CAIRGGGSPLHF
TGTGCCATCAGGGGCGGGGGTTCACCCCTCCACTTT
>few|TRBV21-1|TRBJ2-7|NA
CASTQQGPYEQYF
TGTGCCAGCACCCAACAGGGTCCCTACGAGCAGTACTTC
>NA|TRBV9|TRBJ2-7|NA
CASSVSQTYSYEQYF
TGTGCCAGCAGCGTGAGCCAGACATATTCCTACGAGCAGTACTTC
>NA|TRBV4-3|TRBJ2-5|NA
CASSQVRRGSQETQYF
TGCGCCAGCAGCCAAGTCCGACGGGGATCACAAGAGACCCAGTACTTC
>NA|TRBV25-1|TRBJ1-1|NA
CASSRRQGSMNTEAFF
TGTGCCAGTAGTCGAAGGCAGGGTTCGATGAACACTGAAGCTTTCTTT
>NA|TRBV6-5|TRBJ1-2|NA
CASSYSIGRGYGYTF
TGTGCCAGCAGTTACTCGATCGGTAGGGGCTATGGCTACACCTTC
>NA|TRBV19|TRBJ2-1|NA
CASSSKSGQGSYNEQFF
TGTGCCAGTAGCTCAAAGTCTGGGCAGGGGTCCTACAATGAGCAGTTCTTC
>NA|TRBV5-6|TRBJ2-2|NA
CASSFFRVTRRGTGELFF
TGTGCCAGCAGCTTCTTCAGGGTTACGAGGCGGGGCACCGGGGAGCTGTTTTTT
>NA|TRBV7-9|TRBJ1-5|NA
CSSSSQGGPQHF
TGTTCCAGCAGCTCGCAAGGGGGGCCCCAGCATTTT
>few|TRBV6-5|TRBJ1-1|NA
CASSYSPGQVAFF
TGTGCCAGCAGTTACTCGCCCGGACAAGTGGCTTTCTTT
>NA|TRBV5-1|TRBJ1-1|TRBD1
CASSGQGADNTEAFF
TGCGCCAGCAGCGGACAGGGGGCAGACAACACTGAAGCTTTCTTT
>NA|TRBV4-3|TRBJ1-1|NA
CASSLKPGNTEAFF
TGCGCCAGCAGCCTTAAACCAGGGAACACTGAAGCTTTCTTT
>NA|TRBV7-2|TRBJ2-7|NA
CASSLARDTYEQYF
TGTGCCAGCAGCTTAGCAAGGGACACCTACGAGCAGTACTTC
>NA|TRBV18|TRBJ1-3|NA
CASSPQDYGNTIYF
TGTGCCAGCTCACCACAGGACTATGGAAACACCATATATTTT
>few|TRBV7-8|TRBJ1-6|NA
CASSARTASSYNSPLHF
TGTGCCAGCAGCGCACGGACAGCCAGCTCCTATAATTCACCCCTCCACTTT
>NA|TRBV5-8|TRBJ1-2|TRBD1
CASSPRQGTDYGYTF
TGTGCCAGCAGCCCGAGACAGGGGACTGACTATGGCTACACCTTC
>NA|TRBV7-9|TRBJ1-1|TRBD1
CASSFGGGASEAFF
TGTGCCAGCAGCTTTGGAGGGGGCGCCTCTGAAGCTTTCTTT
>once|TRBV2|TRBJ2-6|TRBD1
CASSRDSNSGANVLTF
TGTGCCAGCAGTCGGGACAGCAACTCTGGGGCCAACGTCCTGACTTTC
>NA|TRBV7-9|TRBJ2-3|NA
CASSLGTGADTQYF
TGTGCCAGCAGCTTAGGGACGGGGGCAGATACGCAGTATTTT